This T cell receptor beta chain comes out of a study of Tregs in tolerant kidney transplant recipients. For the study at large: CFSE-labeled recipient PBMCs were cultured approximately 6 days with irradiated graft donor PBMCs, then FACS-sorted.

About this clone itself: Its antigen is undetermined.

Study findings and constraints: Biological reproducibility was not directly addressed, but technical replication error appeared minimal. Expanding Tregs on activated donor B cells appeared to best identify donor-specific TCRbeta clones. Validation in larger populations is needed because few patients were studied.

Method: immunoSEQ multiplex PCR; TCRdb's copy keeps in-frame clones and lacks some. Of about 8,600 clones detected, 45% to 50% appear once; the ten largest clones hold about 5.2%. This CDR3 is 17 amino acids long. CDR1 and CDR2 from the germline V gene are LGHNA and YNFKEQ. After removal of 1 base from V and 4 bases from J, the junction contained 11 bases not matched to a gene. This clonotype was sampled from a human donor in good health. The chain has TRBV4-2 and TRBJ2-3, with 7 bases lining up with TRBD2. The sequenced sample was CD4+ T cells from blood cultured with allogeneic cells. CDR3 sequence: CASSQVPPGGSPDTQYF. The CDR3 nucleotides read TGTGCCAGCAGCCAAGTCCCGCCGGGGGGTTCCCCAGATACGCAGTATTTT.